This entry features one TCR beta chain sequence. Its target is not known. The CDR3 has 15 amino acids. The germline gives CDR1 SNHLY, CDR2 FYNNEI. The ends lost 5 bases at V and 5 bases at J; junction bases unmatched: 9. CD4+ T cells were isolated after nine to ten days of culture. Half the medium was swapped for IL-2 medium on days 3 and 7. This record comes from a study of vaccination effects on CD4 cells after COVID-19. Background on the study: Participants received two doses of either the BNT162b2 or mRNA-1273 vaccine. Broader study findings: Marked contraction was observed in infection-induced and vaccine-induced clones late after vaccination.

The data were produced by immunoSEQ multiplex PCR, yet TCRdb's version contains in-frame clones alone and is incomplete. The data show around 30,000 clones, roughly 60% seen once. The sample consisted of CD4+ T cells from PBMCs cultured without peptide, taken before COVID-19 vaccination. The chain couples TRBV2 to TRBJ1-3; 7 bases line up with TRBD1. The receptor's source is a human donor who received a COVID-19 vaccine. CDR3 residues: CASSTSGTARNTIYF. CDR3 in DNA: TGTGCCAGCAGTACCTCCGGGACAGCGCGAAACACCATATATTTT.